This T cell receptor beta chain originates from a study of blood T cell repertoires in COVID-19. Study-level background: Donors in the United States, Italy and Spain gave samples during acute or convalescent COVID-19. T cells, B-cell-depleted T cells, or PBMCs provided the cDNA or gDNA that served as material.

The length of the CDR3 is 13 residues. Per the germline V gene, CDR1 is MNHNY and CDR2 is SVGAGI (reference sequence). The V and J ends lost 5 bases and 9 bases respectively, with 14 bases between them. Original methodology: Estimation of nucleated cell counts relied on the amplification of reference gene primers. The repertoire was sequenced with immunoSEQ multiplex PCR; TCRdb's copy has only in-frame clones and lacks some. That table gives V, J and clone size, and the DNA gave D and trimming. Of under 500,000 clones in the sample, around nine tenths are singletons; the top ten hold more than 4%. The chain has TRBV6-6 and TRBJ2-1; the D gene is possibly TRBD1 (6 bases). The source of this sequence is a woman under 40 with acute or convalescent COVID-19. The sample consisted of peripheral blood. CDR3: CASSKGEVVEQFF. In DNA, the CDR3 is TGTGCCAGCAGTAAGGGGGAAGTAGTTGAGCAGTTCTTC.